Below, 10 T cell receptor beta chains from the same sample are listed, as sequenced in a study of T cell repertoires in cytomegalovirus infection. TCRdb called the reads again in MiXCR, with one record for every CDR3 protein. The profile shows roughly 500,000 distinct CDR3 sequences, approximately 10% of them singletons. Sequenced material: PBMCs. The receptors were sampled from a human donor in good health (CMV status not recorded). Some clones in this sample may be carry-over from other donors' samples.

This clonotype was observed a handful of times. The chain has TRBV6-2 or TRBV6-3 and TRBJ1-1, with 10 bases matching TRBD1. After removal of 6 bases from V and 0 bases from J, the junction contained 10 bases not matched to a gene. Germline V gene data show CDR1 as MNHEY and CDR2 as SVGEGT. The CDR3 loop spans 17 amino acids. The CDR3 DNA follows: TGTGCCAGCAGCTCCGGGACAGGGGCCGCCTTGAACACTGAAGCTTTCTTT. Translation gives CASSSGTGAALNTEAFF.

This clonotype has at least ten counts. The chain uses TRBV7-2 and TRBJ1-4; D is unclear. Germline V gene data show CDR1 as SGHTA and CDR2 as FQGNSA. V lost 0 bases, J lost 3 bases, and 8 bases lay in between. The CDR3 is 15 amino acids. CDR3 loop: CASSLAGRSNEKLFF. CDR3 bases: TGTGCCAGCAGCTTAGCGGGCAGATCTAATGAAAAACTGTTTTTT.

This clonotype was picked up a small number of times. J is TRBJ2-5 and V is TRBV7-9, with 8 nucleotides matching TRBD1. The V segment lost 4 bases and the J segment 4 bases; nucleotides outside the gene matches: 11. Per germline, CDR1 SEHNR and CDR2 FQNEAQ (reference sequence). This CDR3 is built from 16 residues. The CDR3 here is CASSSPATGVSETQYF. The CDR3, as DNA: TGTGCCAGCAGCTCACCAGCGACAGGGGTATCAGAGACCCAGTACTTC.

There are many counts of this clonotype. The chain joins TRBV6-2 or TRBV6-3 to TRBJ1-5; D is unresolved. V was shortened by 6 bases and J by 0 bases, with 6 bases between the two germline ends. This CDR3 has 13 amino acids. Germline loops: CDR1 MNHEY, CDR2 SVGEGT. CDR3 coding DNA: TGTGCCAGCAGAGCAGATAGCAATCAGCCCCAGCATTTT. This codes for CASRADSNQPQHF.

J is TRBJ2-3 and V is TRBV5-1, with unresolved D. Germline lookup yields CDR1 SGHRS and CDR2 YFSETQ. This CDR3 comprises 14 residues. V lost 3 bases and J 3 bases, leaving 11 bases between the germline ends. The CDR3 nucleotides are TGCGCCAGCAGCTCCCGTGATAGGACAGATACGCAGTATTTT. Its protein is CASSSRDRTDTQYF.

This clonotype was seen just once. The chain employs TRBV7-7 and TRBJ2-7; no definite D call. Trimming left V 3 bases short and J 5 bases short, with 11 bases between. This CDR3 is built from 13 residues. Germline values: CDR1 SSHAT, CDR2 FNYEAQ (reference sequence). CDR3 loop: CASSFREEHEQYF. The CDR3 DNA is TGTGCCAGCAGCTTCCGCGAGGAACACGAGCAGTACTTC.

Written as DNA, the CDR3 is TGTGCCAGCAGTTCCGACAGGGGAAGGTACGAGCAGTACTTC. This codes for CASSSDRGRYEQYF. The gene calls are TRBV13 and TRBJ2-7, with 8 bases identical to TRBD1. The CDR3 has 14 amino acids. Germline V gene data show CDR1 as PRHDT and CDR2 as FYEKMQ (reference sequence). V gave up 6 bases and J gave up 4 bases; unmatched junction bases: 8.

This clonotype was seen a single time. V usage is TRBV5-1 and J usage is TRBJ1-6; 8 bases agree with TRBD1. The CDR3 extends over 18 amino acids. CDR1 and CDR2 from the germline V gene are SGHRS and YFSETQ. V dropped 4 bases and J dropped 2; count of bases not matched to a gene: 11. CDR3 nucleotide sequence: TGCGCCAGCAGCCCCCTCGGACAGGGCTTGACCTATAATTCACCCCTCCACTTT. This encodes CASSPLGQGLTYNSPLHF.

This clonotype came up many times. The rearrangement uses TRBV7-8 and TRBJ2-4; TRBD2 aligns across 10 bases. Trimming took 1 base from V and 2 from J; bases not matched to a gene: 8. The CDR3 is 18 residues long. Germline lookup yields CDR1 SGHVS and CDR2 FQNEAQ. This CDR3 reads CASSLEVAGGLSKNIQYF. The DNA for the CDR3 is TGTGCCAGCAGCTTAGAGGTAGCGGGAGGCCTATCCAAAAACATTCAGTACTTC.

This clonotype showed up many times. V is TRBV7-9 and J is TRBJ2-7, with D possibly being TRBD1 (6 bases). CDR3 size: 12 residues. Germline lookup yields CDR1 SEHNR and CDR2 FQNEAQ (reference sequence). Trimming left V 5 bases short and J 4 bases short, with 9 bases between. The CDR3 here is CASSRGTYEQYF. The DNA for the CDR3 is TGTGCCAGCAGCCGAGGGACATACGAGCAGTACTTC.